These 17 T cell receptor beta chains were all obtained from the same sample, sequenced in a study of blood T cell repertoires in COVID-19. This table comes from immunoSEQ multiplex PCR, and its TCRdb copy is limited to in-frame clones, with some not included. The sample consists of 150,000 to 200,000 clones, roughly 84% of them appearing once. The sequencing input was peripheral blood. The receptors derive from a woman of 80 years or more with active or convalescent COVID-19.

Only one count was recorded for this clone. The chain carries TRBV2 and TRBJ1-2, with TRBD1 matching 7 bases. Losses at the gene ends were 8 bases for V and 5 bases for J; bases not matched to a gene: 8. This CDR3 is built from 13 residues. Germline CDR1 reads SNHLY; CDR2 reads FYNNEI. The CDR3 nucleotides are TGTGCCAGCGCCCGGGACAGCAATTATGGCTACACCTTC. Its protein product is CASARDSNYGYTF. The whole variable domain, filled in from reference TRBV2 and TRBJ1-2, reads EPEVTQTPSHQVTQMGQEVILRCVPISNHLYFYWYRQILGQKVEFLVSFYNNEISEKSEIFDDQFSVERPDGSNFTLKIRSTKLEDSAMYFCASARDSNYGYTFGSGTRLTVV.

As DNA, the CDR3 is TGCGCCAGCAGTGGGACAGGAATACTGTTCTTC. This codes for CASSGTGILFF. J is TRBJ2-1 and V is TRBV10-2, with 7 bases matching TRBD1. The CDR3 contains 11 residues. Germline lookup yields CDR1 WSHSY and CDR2 SAAADI. J gave up 15 bases and V 4 bases, and 6 bases lay outside the gene matches.

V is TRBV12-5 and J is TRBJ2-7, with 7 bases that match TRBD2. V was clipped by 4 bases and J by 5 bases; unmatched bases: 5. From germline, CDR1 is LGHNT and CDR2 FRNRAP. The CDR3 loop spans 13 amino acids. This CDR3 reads CASGSWSGDEQYF. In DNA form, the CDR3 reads TGTGCTAGTGGTTCCTGGAGCGGGGACGAGCAGTACTTC. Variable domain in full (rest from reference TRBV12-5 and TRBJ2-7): DARVTQTPRHKVTEMGQEVTMRCQPILGHNTVFWYRQTMMQGLELLAYFRNRAPLDDSGMPKDRFSAEMPDATLATLKIQPSEPRDSAVYFCASGSWSGDEQYFGPGTRLTVT.

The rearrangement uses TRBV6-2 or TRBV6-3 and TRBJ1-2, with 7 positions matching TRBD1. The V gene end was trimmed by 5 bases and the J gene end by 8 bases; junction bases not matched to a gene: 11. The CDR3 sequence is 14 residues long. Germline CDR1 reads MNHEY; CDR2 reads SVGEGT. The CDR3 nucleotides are TGTGCCAGCAGTCCGGGGACAGTCTTAAGAGGCTACACCTTC. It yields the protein CASSPGTVLRGYTF.

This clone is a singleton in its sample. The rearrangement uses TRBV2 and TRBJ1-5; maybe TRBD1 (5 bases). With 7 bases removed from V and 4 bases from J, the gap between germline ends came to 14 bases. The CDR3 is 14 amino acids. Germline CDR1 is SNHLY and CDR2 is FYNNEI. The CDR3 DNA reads TGTGCCAGCAACGGTTTCGGGGGAAATCAGCCCCAGCATTTT. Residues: CASNGFGGNQPQHF.

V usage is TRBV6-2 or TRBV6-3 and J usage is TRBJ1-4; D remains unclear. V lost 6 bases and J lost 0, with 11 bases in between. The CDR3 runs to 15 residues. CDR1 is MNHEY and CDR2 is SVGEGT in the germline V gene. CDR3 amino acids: CASSPGVATNEKLFF. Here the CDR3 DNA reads TGTGCCAGCAGCCCCGGGGTAGCAACTAATGAAAAACTGTTTTTT.

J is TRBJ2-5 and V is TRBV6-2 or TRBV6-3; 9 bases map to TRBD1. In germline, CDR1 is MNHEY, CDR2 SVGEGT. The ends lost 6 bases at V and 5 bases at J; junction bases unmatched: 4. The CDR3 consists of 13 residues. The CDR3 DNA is TGTGCCAGCAGCAGGGACAGGGAGGAGACCCAGTACTTC. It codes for CASSRDREETQYF.

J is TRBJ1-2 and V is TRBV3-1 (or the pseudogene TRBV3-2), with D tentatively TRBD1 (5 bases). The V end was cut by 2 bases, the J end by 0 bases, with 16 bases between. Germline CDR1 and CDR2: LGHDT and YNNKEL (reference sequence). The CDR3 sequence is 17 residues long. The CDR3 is CASSQSPTAQANYGYTF. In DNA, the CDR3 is TGTGCCAGCAGCCAATCGCCGACAGCTCAAGCTAACTATGGCTACACCTTC.

CDR3 region: CASSLRPSGDGETQYF. The CDR3, as DNA: TGCGCCAGCAGCTTGAGACCGAGCGGGGATGGGGAGACCCAGTACTTC. The V call is TRBV5-1, the J call TRBJ2-5; 7 bases are shared with TRBD2. V shed 1 base, J shed 5 bases, and the junction held 11 bases outside the gene matches. Germline V gene sequence: CDR1 SGHRS, CDR2 YFSETQ. The CDR3 length is 16 residues.

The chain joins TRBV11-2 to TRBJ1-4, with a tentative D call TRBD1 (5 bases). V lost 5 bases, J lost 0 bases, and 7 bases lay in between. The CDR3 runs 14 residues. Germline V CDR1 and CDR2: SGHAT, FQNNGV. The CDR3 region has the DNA TGTGCCAGCAGCCCGGGGGCAACTAATGAAAAACTGTTTTTT. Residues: CASSPGATNEKLFF.

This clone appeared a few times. The CDR3 reads CSVERATNYGYTF. The DNA for the CDR3 is TGCAGCGTTGAGAGGGCCACTAACTATGGCTACACCTTC. The rearrangement joins TRBV29-1 to TRBJ1-2; D is unresolved. The CDR3 runs 13 residues. The V gene lost 3 bases and the J gene lost 0 bases, with 8 bases spanning the gap. Germline CDR1 SQVTM, CDR2 ANQGSEA.

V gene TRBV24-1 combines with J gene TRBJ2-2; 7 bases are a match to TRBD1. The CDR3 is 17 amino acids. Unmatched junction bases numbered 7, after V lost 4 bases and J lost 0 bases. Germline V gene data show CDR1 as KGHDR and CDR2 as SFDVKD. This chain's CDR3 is CATSDRTQGANTGELFF. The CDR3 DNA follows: TGTGCCACCAGTGACAGGACTCAGGGGGCGAACACCGGGGAGCTGTTTTTT.

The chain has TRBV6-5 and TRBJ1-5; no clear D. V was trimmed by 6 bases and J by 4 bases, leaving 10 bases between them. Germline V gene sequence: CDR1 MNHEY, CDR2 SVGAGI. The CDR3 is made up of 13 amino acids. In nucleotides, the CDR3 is TGTGCCAGCAGCCCACTTCTAAATCAGCCCCAGCATTTT. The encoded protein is CASSPLLNQPQHF.

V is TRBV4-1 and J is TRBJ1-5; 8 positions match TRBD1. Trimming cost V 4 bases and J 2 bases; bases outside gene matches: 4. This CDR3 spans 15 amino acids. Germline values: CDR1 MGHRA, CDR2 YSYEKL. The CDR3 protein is CASSRDRGRNQPQHF. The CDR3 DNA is TGCGCCAGCAGCCGTGACAGGGGTCGCAATCAGCCCCAGCATTTT.

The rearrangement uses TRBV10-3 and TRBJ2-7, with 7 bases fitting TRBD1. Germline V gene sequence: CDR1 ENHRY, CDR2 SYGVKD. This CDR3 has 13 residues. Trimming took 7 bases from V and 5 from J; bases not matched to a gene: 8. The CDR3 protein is CAITPGGGDEQYF. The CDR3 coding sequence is TGTGCCATCACCCCAGGGGGTGGGGACGAGCAGTACTTC.

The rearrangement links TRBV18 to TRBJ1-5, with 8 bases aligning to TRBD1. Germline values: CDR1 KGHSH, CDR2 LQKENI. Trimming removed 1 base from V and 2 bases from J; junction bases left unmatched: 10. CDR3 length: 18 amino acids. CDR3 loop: CASSPRAQGATGNQPQHF. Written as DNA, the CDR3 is TGTGCCAGCTCACCACGGGCTCAGGGGGCGACGGGCAATCAGCCCCAGCATTTT.

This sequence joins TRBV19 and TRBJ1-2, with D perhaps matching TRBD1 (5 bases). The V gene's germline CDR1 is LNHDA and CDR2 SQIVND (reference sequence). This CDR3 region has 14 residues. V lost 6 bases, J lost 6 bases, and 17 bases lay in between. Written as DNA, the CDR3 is TGTGCCAGTAGGTCGGGGGACCCCATCGATGGCTACACCTTC. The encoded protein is CASRSGDPIDGYTF.